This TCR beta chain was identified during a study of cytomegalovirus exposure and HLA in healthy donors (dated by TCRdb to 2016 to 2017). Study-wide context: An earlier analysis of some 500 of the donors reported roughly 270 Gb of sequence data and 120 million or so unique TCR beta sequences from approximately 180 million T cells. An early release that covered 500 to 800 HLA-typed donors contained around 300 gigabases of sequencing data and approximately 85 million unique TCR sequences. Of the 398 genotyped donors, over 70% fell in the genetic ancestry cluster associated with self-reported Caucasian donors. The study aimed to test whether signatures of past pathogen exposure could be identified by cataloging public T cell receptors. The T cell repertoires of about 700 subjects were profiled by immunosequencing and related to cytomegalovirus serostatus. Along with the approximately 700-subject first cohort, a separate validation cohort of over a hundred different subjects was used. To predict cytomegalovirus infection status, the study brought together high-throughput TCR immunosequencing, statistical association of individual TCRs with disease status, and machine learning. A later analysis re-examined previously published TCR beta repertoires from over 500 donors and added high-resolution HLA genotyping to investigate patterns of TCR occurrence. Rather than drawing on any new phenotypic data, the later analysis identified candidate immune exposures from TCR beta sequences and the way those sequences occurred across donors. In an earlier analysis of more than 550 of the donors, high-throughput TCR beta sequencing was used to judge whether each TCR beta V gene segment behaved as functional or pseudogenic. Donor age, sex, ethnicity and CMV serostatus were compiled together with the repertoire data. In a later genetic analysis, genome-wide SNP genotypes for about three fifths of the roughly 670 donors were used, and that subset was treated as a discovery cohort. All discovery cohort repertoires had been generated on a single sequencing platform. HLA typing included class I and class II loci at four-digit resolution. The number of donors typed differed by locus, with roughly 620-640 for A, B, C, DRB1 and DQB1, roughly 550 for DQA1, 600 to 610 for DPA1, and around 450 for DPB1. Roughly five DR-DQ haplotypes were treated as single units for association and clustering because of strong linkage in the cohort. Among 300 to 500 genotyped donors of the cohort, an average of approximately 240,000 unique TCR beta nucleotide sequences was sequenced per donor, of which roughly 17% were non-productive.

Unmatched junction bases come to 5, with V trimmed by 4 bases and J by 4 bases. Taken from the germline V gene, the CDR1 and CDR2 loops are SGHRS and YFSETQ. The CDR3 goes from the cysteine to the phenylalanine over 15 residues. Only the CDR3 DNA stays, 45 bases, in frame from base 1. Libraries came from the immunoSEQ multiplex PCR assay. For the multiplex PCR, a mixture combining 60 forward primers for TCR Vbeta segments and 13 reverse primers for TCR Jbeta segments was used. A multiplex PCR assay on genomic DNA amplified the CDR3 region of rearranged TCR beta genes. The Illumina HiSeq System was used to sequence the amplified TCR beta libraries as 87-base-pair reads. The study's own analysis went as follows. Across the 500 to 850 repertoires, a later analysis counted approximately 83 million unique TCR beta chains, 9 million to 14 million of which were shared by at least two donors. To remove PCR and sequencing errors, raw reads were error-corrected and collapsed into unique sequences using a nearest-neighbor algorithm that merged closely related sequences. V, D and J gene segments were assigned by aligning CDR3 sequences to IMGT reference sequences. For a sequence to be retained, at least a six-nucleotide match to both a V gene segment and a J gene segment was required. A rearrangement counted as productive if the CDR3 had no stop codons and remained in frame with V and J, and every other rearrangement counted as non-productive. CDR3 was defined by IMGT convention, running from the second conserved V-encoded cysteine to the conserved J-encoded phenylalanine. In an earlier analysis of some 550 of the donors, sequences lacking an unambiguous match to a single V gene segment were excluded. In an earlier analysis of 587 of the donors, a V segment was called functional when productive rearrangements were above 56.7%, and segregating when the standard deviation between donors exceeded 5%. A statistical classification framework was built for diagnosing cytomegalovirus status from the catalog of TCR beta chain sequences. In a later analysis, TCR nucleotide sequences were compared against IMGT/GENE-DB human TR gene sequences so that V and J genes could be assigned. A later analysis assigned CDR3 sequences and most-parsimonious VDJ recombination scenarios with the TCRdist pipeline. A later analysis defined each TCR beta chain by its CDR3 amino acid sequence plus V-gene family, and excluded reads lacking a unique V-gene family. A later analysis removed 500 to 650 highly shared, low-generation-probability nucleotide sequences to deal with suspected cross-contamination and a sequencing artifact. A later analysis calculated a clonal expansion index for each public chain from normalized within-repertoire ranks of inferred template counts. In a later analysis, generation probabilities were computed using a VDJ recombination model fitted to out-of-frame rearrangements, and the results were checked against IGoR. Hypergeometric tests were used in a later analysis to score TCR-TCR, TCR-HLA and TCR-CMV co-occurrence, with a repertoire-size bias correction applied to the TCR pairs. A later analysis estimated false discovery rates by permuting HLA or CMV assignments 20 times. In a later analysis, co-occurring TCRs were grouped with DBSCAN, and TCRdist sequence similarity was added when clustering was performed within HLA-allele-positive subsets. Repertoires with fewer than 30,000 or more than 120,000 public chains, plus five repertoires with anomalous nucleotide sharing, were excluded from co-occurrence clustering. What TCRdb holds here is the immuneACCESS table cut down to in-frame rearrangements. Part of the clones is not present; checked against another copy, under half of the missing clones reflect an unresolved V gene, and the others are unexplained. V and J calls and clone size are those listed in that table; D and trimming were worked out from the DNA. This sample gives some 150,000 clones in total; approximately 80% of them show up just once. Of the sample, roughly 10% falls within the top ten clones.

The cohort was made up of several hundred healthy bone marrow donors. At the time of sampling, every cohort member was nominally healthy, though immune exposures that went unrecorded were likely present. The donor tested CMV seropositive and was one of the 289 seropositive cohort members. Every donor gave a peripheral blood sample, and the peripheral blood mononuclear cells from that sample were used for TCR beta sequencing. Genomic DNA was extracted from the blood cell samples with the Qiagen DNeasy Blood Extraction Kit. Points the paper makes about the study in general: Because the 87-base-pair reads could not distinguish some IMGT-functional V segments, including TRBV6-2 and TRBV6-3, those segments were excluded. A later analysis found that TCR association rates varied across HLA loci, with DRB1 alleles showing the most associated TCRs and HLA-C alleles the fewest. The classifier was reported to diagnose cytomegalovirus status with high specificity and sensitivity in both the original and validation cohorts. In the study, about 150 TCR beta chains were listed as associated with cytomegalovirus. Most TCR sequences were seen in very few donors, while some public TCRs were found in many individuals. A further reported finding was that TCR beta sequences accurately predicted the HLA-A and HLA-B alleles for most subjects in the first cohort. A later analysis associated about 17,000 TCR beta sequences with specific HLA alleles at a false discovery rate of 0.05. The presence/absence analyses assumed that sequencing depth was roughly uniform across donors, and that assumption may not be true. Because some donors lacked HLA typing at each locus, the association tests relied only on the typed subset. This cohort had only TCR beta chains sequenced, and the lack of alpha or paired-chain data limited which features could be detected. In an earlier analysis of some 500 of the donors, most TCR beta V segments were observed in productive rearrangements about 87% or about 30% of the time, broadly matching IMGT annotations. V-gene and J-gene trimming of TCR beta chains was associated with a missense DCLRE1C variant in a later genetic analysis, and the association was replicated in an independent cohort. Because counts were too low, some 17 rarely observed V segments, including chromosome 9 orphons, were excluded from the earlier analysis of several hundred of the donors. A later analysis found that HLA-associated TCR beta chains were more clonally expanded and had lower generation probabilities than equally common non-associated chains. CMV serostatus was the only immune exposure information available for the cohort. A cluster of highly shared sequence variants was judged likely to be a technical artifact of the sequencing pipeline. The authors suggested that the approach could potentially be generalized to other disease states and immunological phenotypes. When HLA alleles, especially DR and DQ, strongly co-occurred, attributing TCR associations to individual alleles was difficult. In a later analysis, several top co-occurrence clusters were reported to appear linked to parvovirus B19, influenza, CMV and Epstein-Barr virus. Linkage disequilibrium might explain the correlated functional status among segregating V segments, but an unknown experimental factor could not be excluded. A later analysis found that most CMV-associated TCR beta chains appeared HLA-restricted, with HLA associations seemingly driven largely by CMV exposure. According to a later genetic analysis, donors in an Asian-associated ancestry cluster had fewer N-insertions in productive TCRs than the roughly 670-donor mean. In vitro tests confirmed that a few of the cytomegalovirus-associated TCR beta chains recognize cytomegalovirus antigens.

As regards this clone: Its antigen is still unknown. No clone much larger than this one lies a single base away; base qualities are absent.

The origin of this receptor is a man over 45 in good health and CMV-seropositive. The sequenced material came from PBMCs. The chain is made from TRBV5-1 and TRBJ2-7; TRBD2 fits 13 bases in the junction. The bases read TGCGCCAGCAGCGATGGACTAGCGGGAGAGTACGAGCAGTACTTC. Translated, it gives CASSDGLAGEYEQYF.